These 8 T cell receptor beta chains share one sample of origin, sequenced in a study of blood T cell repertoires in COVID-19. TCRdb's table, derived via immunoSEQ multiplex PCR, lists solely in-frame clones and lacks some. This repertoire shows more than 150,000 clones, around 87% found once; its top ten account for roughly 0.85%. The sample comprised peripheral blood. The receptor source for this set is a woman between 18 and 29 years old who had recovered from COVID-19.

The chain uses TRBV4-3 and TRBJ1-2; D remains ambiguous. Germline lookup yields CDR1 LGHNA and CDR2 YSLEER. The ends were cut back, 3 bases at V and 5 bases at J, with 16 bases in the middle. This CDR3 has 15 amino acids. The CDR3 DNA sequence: TGCGCCAGCAGCCAGACGTTTGTAGCCACTTATGGCTACACCTTC. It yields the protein CASSQTFVATYGYTF.

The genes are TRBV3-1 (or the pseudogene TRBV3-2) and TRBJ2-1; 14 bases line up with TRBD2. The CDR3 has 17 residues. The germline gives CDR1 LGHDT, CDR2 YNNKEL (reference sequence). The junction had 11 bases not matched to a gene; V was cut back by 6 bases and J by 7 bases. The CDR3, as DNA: TGTGCCAGCAGGTTAAGCCCGGGACTAGCGGGAGAAAATGAGCAGTTCTTC. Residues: CASRLSPGLAGENEQFF.

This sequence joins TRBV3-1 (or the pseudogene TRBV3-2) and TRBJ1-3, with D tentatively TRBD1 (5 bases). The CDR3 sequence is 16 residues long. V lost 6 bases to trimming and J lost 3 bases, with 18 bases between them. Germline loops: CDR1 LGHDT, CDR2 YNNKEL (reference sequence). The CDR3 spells CASSNIILQGGNTIYF. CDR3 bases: TGTGCCAGCAGTAATATTATTCTCCAGGGTGGAAACACCATATATTTT.

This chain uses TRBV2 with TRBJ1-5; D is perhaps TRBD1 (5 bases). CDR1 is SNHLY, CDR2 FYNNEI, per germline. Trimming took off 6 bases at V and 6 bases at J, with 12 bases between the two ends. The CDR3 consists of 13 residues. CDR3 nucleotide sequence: TGTGCCAGCAGAGGACAACTCGGTCAGCCCCAGCATTTT. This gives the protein CASRGQLGQPQHF.

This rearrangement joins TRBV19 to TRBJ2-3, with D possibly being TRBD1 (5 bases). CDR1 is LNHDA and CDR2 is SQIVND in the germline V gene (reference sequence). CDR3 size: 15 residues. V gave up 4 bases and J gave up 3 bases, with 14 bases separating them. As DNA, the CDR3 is TGTGCCAGTAGTAGGGGCGGAATCTTGACAGATACGCAGTATTTT. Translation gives CASSRGGILTDTQYF.

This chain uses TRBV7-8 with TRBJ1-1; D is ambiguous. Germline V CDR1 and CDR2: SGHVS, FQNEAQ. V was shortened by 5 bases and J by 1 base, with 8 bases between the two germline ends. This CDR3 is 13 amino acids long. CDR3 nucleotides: TGTGCCAGCAGCCCTCGGGGGAACACTGAAGCTTTCTTT. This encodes CASSPRGNTEAFF.

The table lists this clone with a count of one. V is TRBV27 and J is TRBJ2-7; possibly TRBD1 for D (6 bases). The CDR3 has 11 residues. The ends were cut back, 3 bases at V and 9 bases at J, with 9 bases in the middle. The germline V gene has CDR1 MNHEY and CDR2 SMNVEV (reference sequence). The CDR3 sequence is CASSFRGRQYF. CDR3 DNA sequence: TGTGCCAGCAGTTTCAGGGGTAGGCAGTACTTC.

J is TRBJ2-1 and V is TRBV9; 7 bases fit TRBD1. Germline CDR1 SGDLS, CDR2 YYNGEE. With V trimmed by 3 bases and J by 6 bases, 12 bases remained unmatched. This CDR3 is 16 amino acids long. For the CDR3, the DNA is TGTGCCAGCAGCGAGGGGAGACAGGGTGGGTCCAATGAGCAGTTCTTC. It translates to CASSEGRQGGSNEQFF.